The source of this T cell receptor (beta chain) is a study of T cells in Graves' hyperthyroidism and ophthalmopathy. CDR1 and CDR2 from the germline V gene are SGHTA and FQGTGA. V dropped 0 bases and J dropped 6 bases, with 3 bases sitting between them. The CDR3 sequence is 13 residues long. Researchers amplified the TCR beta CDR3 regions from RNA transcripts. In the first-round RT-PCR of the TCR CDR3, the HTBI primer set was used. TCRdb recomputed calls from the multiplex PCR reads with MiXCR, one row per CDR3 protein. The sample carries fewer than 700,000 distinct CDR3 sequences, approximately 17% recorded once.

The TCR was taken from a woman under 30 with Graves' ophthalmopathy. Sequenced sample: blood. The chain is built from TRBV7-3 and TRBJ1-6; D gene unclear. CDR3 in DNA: TGTGCCAGCAGCTTAACAGTTAATTCACCCCTCCACTTT. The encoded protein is CASSLTVNSPLHF.